These 27 T cell receptor beta chains share one sample of origin, sequenced in a study of cytomegalovirus exposure and HLA in healthy donors. PCR amplification relied on 60 Vbeta primers (plus 13 Jbeta primers). Libraries were prepared by immunoSEQ multiplex PCR; TCRdb keeps only in-frame clonotypes and omits some of them. The table has about 160,000 clones, 77% seen once. Sequencing was performed on PBMCs. The receptors shown here come from a man aged 25 to 45 in good health and CMV-seropositive.

In its sample, this clone was seen once. The chain joins TRBV6-1 to TRBJ1-5; the D gene is possibly TRBD1 (6 bases). The length of the CDR3 is 15 residues. CDR1 and CDR2 (germline): MNHNS, SASEGT. Trimming stripped 2 bases from V and 4 bases from J, with 12 bases between. As DNA, the CDR3 is TGTGCCAGCAGTGAACCCAGGGGACCTAATCAGCCCCAGCATTTT. Translating gives CASSEPRGPNQPQHF.

J is TRBJ2-1 and V is TRBV29-1; the D gene is possibly TRBD1 (5 bases). The CDR3 totals 11 residues. V shed 7 bases and J shed 8 bases, with 12 bases lying between them. Germline CDR1 and CDR2: SQVTM and ANQGSEA. CDR3 coding DNA: TGCAGCGCAGCCCAGGGTCATGAGCAGTTCTTC. Residues: CSAAQGHEQFF.

V gene TRBV28 combines with J gene TRBJ2-7; 13 nucleotides align to TRBD2. The CDR3 loop spans 15 amino acids. Germline V gene sequence: CDR1 MDHEN, CDR2 SYDVKM. V dropped 4 bases and J dropped 3; count of bases not matched to a gene: 3. In DNA form, the CDR3 reads TGTGCCAGCAGTTGGACTAGCGGGGGCATCTACGAGCAGTACTTC. Translated: CASSWTSGGIYEQYF.

The sample holds one count of this clone. This chain connects TRBV7-9 to TRBJ1-1; possibly TRBD1 for D (6 bases). The CDR3 consists of 14 residues. Trimming took 5 bases from V and 1 from J, leaving 11 bases between them. Germline loops: CDR1 SEHNR, CDR2 FQNEAQ (reference sequence). CDR3 nucleotide sequence: TGTGCCAGCAGCCCCCAGGGGAAGAACACTGAAGCTTTCTTT. Translation: CASSPQGKNTEAFF.

This chain uses TRBV7-2 with TRBJ2-7; 9 nucleotides agree with TRBD1. V lost 2 bases and J lost 3; bases outside the gene matches: 8. Germline values: CDR1 SGHTA, CDR2 FQGNSA. The CDR3 loop spans 16 amino acids. CDR3 in amino acids: CASSLTGGAVSYEQYF. The CDR3 DNA reads as TGTGCCAGCAGCTTAACAGGGGGCGCGGTAAGCTACGAGCAGTACTTC.

The chain carries TRBV7-2 and TRBJ2-5; TRBD1 matches 8 bases. The CDR3 has 15 amino acids. CDR1 and CDR2 (germline): SGHTA, FQGNSA. Trimming cost V 3 bases and J 2 bases; bases outside gene matches: 5. The CDR3 protein is CASSFGGQVQETQYF. The CDR3 DNA sequence: TGTGCCAGCAGCTTCGGGGGACAGGTACAAGAGACCCAGTACTTC.

The chain couples TRBV2 to TRBJ1-5; D may be TRBD1 (5 bases). CDR1 is SNHLY, CDR2 FYNNEI, per germline. The CDR3 extends over 14 amino acids. The V end was cut by 8 bases, the J end by 3 bases, with 14 bases between. Written as DNA, the CDR3 is TGTGCCAGCGGGCAGGGAAACTTCAATCAGCCCCAGCATTTT. As protein: CASGQGNFNQPQHF.

The CDR3 DNA is TGTGCCAGCAGCCAAGAGTGGCGGGGCACAGATACGCAGTATTTT. It yields the protein CASSQEWRGTDTQYF. The genes are TRBV14 and TRBJ2-3; maybe TRBD2 (5 bases). The CDR3 runs 15 residues. The V gene's germline CDR1 is SGHDN and CDR2 FVKESK. V lost 0 bases and J 1 base, leaving 8 bases between the germline ends.

The gene calls are TRBV12-5 and TRBJ2-3, with D maybe TRBD2 (5 bases). With 6 bases removed from V and 2 bases from J, the gap between germline ends came to 15 bases. The CDR3 is made up of 15 amino acids. Germline V lookup: CDR1 LGHNT, CDR2 FRNRAP. CDR3: CASGPDSYYTDTQYF. Written as DNA, the CDR3 is TGTGCTAGTGGCCCGGACTCGTATTACACAGATACGCAGTATTTT.

This clone was observed once. The V gene is TRBV6-6, the J gene TRBJ2-7, with D possibly being TRBD2 (5 bases). CDR3 size: 13 residues. V was clipped by 6 bases and J by 3 bases, with 12 bases between them. Germline values: CDR1 MNHNY, CDR2 SVGAGI (reference sequence). CDR3: CASSSTGIYEQYF. DNA of the CDR3: TGTGCCAGCAGCTCGACGGGGATCTACGAGCAGTACTTC.

This sequence joins TRBV29-1 and TRBJ1-6; D gene uncertain. Germline lookup yields CDR1 SQVTM and CDR2 ANQGSEA. Trimming stripped 6 bases from V and 0 bases from J, with 6 bases between. CDR3 size: 13 residues. The CDR3 coding sequence is TGCAGCGTGAGAGCCTCCTATAATTCACCCCTCCACTTT. It encodes CSVRASYNSPLHF. The variable domain in full, with the rest retrieved from reference TRBV29-1 and TRBJ1-6, is SAVISQKPSRDICQRGTSLTIQCQVDSQVTMMFWYRQQPGQSLTLIATANQGSEATYESGFVIDKFPISRPNLTFSTLTVSNMSPEDSSIYLCSVRASYNSPLHFGNGTRLTVT.

The gene calls are TRBV28 and TRBJ1-5; 7 bases are shared with TRBD1. Germline loops: CDR1 MDHEN, CDR2 SYDVKM. There are 15 residues in the CDR3. V dropped 6 bases and J dropped 0; count of bases not matched to a gene: 5. Written as DNA, the CDR3 is TGTGCCAGCAGACCGGGACAGTCTAGCAATCAGCCCCAGCATTTT. Translated: CASRPGQSSNQPQHF.

The CDR3 DNA reads TGTGCCATCAGTGAACCCCCAGGGGAACAGGGCTCGGGGGATACGCAGTATTTT. As protein: CAISEPPGEQGSGDTQYF. The V call is TRBV10-3, the J call TRBJ2-3; maybe TRBD1 (6 bases). CDR3 length: 18 residues. V lost 3 bases and J 6 bases, leaving 25 bases between the germline ends. Germline V gene lookup returns CDR1 ENHRY and CDR2 SYGVKD.

The chain's CDR3 is CASSLSSGDTEAFF. In nucleotides, the CDR3 is TGTGCCAGCAGCTTAAGCAGCGGGGACACTGAAGCTTTCTTT. The genes are TRBV7-9 and TRBJ1-1; no clear D gene. From germline, CDR1 is SEHNR and CDR2 FQNEAQ (reference sequence). CDR3 length equals 14 residues. V was cut by 2 bases and J by 3 bases, with 10 bases left in between.

This clone was counted only a few times. V is TRBV6-6 and J is TRBJ2-1; 7 nucleotides agree with TRBD1. The CDR3 loop spans 12 amino acids. Germline V gene sequence: CDR1 MNHNY, CDR2 SVGAGI (reference sequence). The V segment lost 5 bases and the J segment 9 bases; nucleotides outside the gene matches: 4. The chain's CDR3 is CASSQTGVEQFF. The CDR3 DNA is TGTGCCAGCAGTCAAACAGGGGTTGAGCAGTTCTTC.

CDR3 bases: TGTGCCTGGAACCTAGGGGGCGGCCACAATGAGCAGTTCTTC. It specifies CAWNLGGGHNEQFF. The chain couples TRBV30 to TRBJ2-1; 7 positions agree with TRBD1. Losses at the gene ends were 4 bases for V and 5 bases for J; bases not matched to a gene: 8. This CDR3 region has 14 residues. Per the germline V gene, CDR1 is GTSNPN and CDR2 is SVGIG (reference sequence).

The V gene is TRBV5-6, the J gene TRBJ1-1, with 9 bases that match TRBD1. J lost 13 bases, V lost 4 bases, and 17 bases had no gene match. The CDR3 consists of 15 residues. Germline V gives CDR1 SGHDT, CDR2 YYEEEE. CDR3 coding DNA: TGTGCCAGCAGCAGGGGCCCTGGGACAGGGTGGTTTGGTTTCTTT. Translation: CASSRGPGTGWFGFF.

V and J are TRBV28 and TRBJ2-3; D possibly corresponds to TRBD1 (6 bases). Germline-derived CDR1 and CDR2 are MDHEN and SYDVKM. The germline V and J ends were trimmed by 8 bases and 5 bases, with 20 bases remaining between them. The CDR3 spans 15 residues. The CDR3 region is CASHYGAGVGDTQYF. The CDR3 nucleotides read TGTGCCAGCCATTATGGGGCAGGGGTGGGAGATACGCAGTATTTT.

The V call is TRBV7-6, the J call TRBJ1-2, with 7 bases aligning to TRBD1. Germline values: CDR1 SGHVS, CDR2 FNYEAQ. The CDR3 runs 14 residues. After removal of 3 bases from V and 4 bases from J, the junction contained 5 bases not matched to a gene. The CDR3, as DNA: TGTGCCAGCAGCTTTAAAGGGGGCGCCTATGGCTACACCTTC. This gives the protein CASSFKGGAYGYTF.

For the CDR3, the DNA is TGTGCCAGCAGTGAATCAAGCTCCGGGGAGCTGTTTTTT. Amino acids: CASSESSSGELFF. The chain uses TRBV2 and TRBJ2-2; D gene unclear. The CDR3 runs to 13 residues. CDR1 and CDR2 from the germline V gene are SNHLY and FYNNEI. V lost 2 bases, J lost 6 bases, and 7 bases lay in between.

This clone showed up just a few times. This chain joins TRBV28 and TRBJ1-6; D might be TRBD1 (6 bases). Germline CDR1 and CDR2: MDHEN and SYDVKM. This CDR3 spans 16 amino acids. V lost 3 bases and J 0 bases, leaving 9 bases between the germline ends. The CDR3 here is CASSLVDSSYNSPLHF. Here the CDR3 DNA reads TGTGCCAGCAGTTTGGTGGACAGCTCCTATAATTCACCCCTCCACTTT.

The chain couples TRBV6-6 to TRBJ1-2, with a possible D match to TRBD1 (5 bases). Trimming took 1 base from V and 4 from J, leaving 7 bases between them. The CDR3 has 13 amino acids. The germline V gene encodes CDR1 MNHNY and CDR2 SVGAGI (reference sequence). CDR3 bases: TGTGCCAGCAGTTACTACGGGGGCTATGGCTACACCTTC. Its translation: CASSYYGGYGYTF.

The V and J genes are TRBV7-3 and TRBJ1-6; no firm D call. Germline lookup yields CDR1 SGHTA and CDR2 FQGTGA. V dropped 2 bases and J dropped 8 bases, with 7 bases sitting between them. This CDR3 is built from 13 residues. CDR3 amino acids: CASSLAAYSPLHF. The CDR3, as DNA: TGTGCCAGCAGCTTAGCGGCCTATTCACCCCTCCACTTT.

The rearrangement uses TRBV28 and TRBJ1-5, with a tentative D call TRBD1 (5 bases). V gave up 3 bases and J gave up 6 bases, with 18 bases separating them. Germline V gene sequence: CDR1 MDHEN, CDR2 SYDVKM. The CDR3 is 16 amino acids. In nucleotides, the CDR3 is TGTGCCAGCAGTTTCAGGCGTGGCGGGGGGATTCAGCCCCAGCATTTT. Translating it yields CASSFRRGGGIQPQHF.

This clone was seen more than once but under ten times. Here the CDR3 reads CASSPGQGAWNSPLHF. CDR3 nucleotide sequence: TGTGCCAGCAGTCCTGGACAGGGGGCATGGAATTCACCCCTCCACTTT. The genes are TRBV27 and TRBJ1-6; 11 bases map to TRBD1. CDR1 and CDR2 (germline): MNHEY, SMNVEV (reference sequence). CDR3 length equals 16 residues. Trimming at V came to 5 bases and at J to 7 bases, leaving 7 bases not matched to a gene.

The chain joins TRBV28 to TRBJ1-3, with no clear D. V lost 8 bases to trimming and J lost 6 bases, with 8 bases between them. The CDR3 has 11 residues. Germline loops: CDR1 MDHEN, CDR2 SYDVKM. The CDR3 DNA follows: TGTGCCAGCGGCGGGCAAAACACCATATATTTT. Translation gives CASGGQNTIYF. The full variable domain, completed using reference TRBV28 and TRBJ1-3, is DVKVTQSSRYLVKRTGEKVFLECVQDMDHENMFWYRQDPGLGLRLIYFSYDVKMKEKGDIPEGYSVSREKKERFSLILESASTNQTSMYLCASGGQNTIYFGEGSWLTVV.

This chain uses TRBV7-2 with TRBJ2-7; 8 bases agree with TRBD2. V was pared by 4 bases and J by 3 bases, with 8 bases of the junction left unmatched. Germline CDR1 and CDR2: SGHTA and FQGNSA. The CDR3 has 15 amino acids. The CDR3 sequence is CASSYPAGDNYEQYF. In nucleotides, the CDR3 is TGTGCCAGCAGCTATCCAGCGGGGGACAACTACGAGCAGTACTTC. Full variable domain (remainder filled in from reference TRBV7-2 and TRBJ2-7): GAGVSQSPSNKVTEKGKDVELRCDPISGHTALYWYRQSLGQGLEFLIYFQGNSAPDKSGLPSDRFSAERTGGSVSTLTIQRTQQEDSAVYLCASSYPAGDNYEQYFGPGTRLTVT.